The 15 T cell receptor beta chains below were found in one sample sequenced in a study of blood T cell repertoires in COVID-19. Using immunoSEQ multiplex PCR, the repertoire was profiled, and TCRdb retains in-frame clones only, with some absent. The sample lists roughly 53,000 clones, roughly 84% occurring once. The sample was peripheral blood. Receptors were obtained from a man in his 70s with active COVID-19.

The chain employs TRBV7-9 and TRBJ1-1; TRBD1 aligns across 8 bases. From germline, CDR1 is SEHNR and CDR2 FQNEAQ (reference sequence). The CDR3 loop spans 13 amino acids. With V trimmed by 4 bases and J by 3 bases, 1 base remained unmatched. This chain's CDR3 is CASSSQGDTEAFF. The CDR3 DNA reads TGTGCCAGCAGCTCACAGGGGGACACTGAAGCTTTCTTT.

The V and J genes are TRBV6-1 and TRBJ2-3, with D perhaps matching TRBD2 (6 bases). Trimming left V 2 bases short and J 5 bases short, with 17 bases between. There are 16 residues in the CDR3. Looked up from germline, CDR1 is MNHNS and CDR2 is SASEGT. The DNA for the CDR3 is TGTGCCAGCAGTGAATGGTCCGGCGGGAACGTAGATACGCAGTATTTT. The encoded protein is CASSEWSGGNVDTQYF.

The chain uses TRBV2 and TRBJ1-5; D uncertain. Deletions cut 6 bases from V and 4 bases from J, with 10 bases between. The CDR3 is 13 amino acids. The V gene's germline CDR1 is SNHLY and CDR2 FYNNEI. CDR3 DNA sequence: TGTGCCAGCAGCGCGGATCCTAATCAGCCCCAGCATTTT. Its translation is CASSADPNQPQHF.

The chain joins TRBV7-6 to TRBJ2-1; 9 bases are shared with TRBD1. The V segment lost 4 bases and the J segment 12 bases; nucleotides outside the gene matches: 13. The germline gives CDR1 SGHVS, CDR2 FNYEAQ. The CDR3 runs to 15 residues. CDR3 DNA: TGTGCCAGCAGCTCCTCCGGGACAGGGACTGGTAGGCAGTTCTTC. Protein sequence: CASSSSGTGTGRQFF. The full variable domain, its missing parts supplied by reference TRBV7-6 and TRBJ2-1, is GAGVSQSPRYKVTKRGQDVALRCDPISGHVSLYWYRQALGQGPEFLTYFNYEAQQDKSGLPNDRFSAERPEGSISTLTIQRTEQRDSAMYRCASSSSGTGTGRQFFGPGTRLTVL.

This chain links TRBV7-2 with TRBJ1-1; D uncertain. The V end lost 2 bases, the J end lost 3 bases, and 7 bases lay between the germline ends. In germline, CDR1 is SGHTA, CDR2 FQGNSA. The CDR3 spans 13 residues. The CDR3 protein is CASSLMGDTEAFF. The DNA for the CDR3 is TGTGCCAGCAGCTTAATGGGCGACACTGAAGCTTTCTTT.

In this sample, this clone turned up a few times. This chain links TRBV21-1 with TRBJ1-3; the D segment call TRBD1 is taken from the table without a DNA check. TRBV21-1 is designated a pseudogene. The CDR3 covers 15 residues. The CDR3 protein is CASSSLRTGRNTIYF. The CDR3 DNA is TGTGCCAGCAGCAGCCTGAGGACAGGGCGAAACACCATATATTTT.

V gene TRBV6-2 or TRBV6-3 combines with J gene TRBJ2-7, with TRBD2 identical over 10 bases. V was pared by 5 bases and J by 3 bases, with 4 bases of the junction left unmatched. This CDR3 spans 14 amino acids. CDR1 and CDR2 (germline): MNHEY, SVGEGT. The DNA for the CDR3 is TGTGCCAGCAGTGGAAGCGGGAGGGGCTACGAGCAGTACTTC. As protein: CASSGSGRGYEQYF.

The chain recombines TRBV7-2 with TRBJ2-3, with 10 bases aligning to TRBD1. J was trimmed by 4 bases and V by 5 bases; bases with no gene match: 6. The length of the CDR3 is 15 residues. The germline CDR1 and CDR2 sequences are SGHTA and FQGNSA. The CDR3 sequence is CASSLRDRGADTQYF. CDR3 bases: TGTGCCAGCAGCCTACGGGACAGGGGTGCAGATACGCAGTATTTT.

This chain connects TRBV4-1 to TRBJ2-7, with 9 bases that match TRBD1. This CDR3 is built from 16 residues. The V gene's germline CDR1 is MGHRA and CDR2 YSYEKL. The trim removed 1 base at V and 5 bases at J, leaving 9 bases unmatched. The DNA of the CDR3 is TGCGCCAGCAGCCAAGGGCTTAGGACAGGGGTGCACGAGCAGTACTTC. Its translation: CASSQGLRTGVHEQYF.

DNA for the CDR3: TGTGCCAGCAGTTCTTTTAACAGGGCGAACACTGAAGCTTTCTTT. This sequence encodes CASSSFNRANTEAFF. The rearrangement joins TRBV28 to TRBJ1-1; D may be TRBD1 (6 bases). Trimming removed 4 bases from V and 1 base from J, with 13 bases in between. CDR1 MDHEN and CDR2 SYDVKM come from the germline V gene. The CDR3 loop spans 15 amino acids.

The rearrangement joins TRBV6-2 or TRBV6-3 to TRBJ2-7; 9 bases map to TRBD1. With V trimmed by 5 bases and J by 3 bases, 8 bases remained unmatched. Germline V gene sequence: CDR1 MNHEY, CDR2 SVGEGT. CDR3 length equals 15 residues. CDR3 residues: CASSKPGTGFYEQYF. As DNA, the CDR3 is TGTGCCAGCAGTAAACCCGGGACAGGGTTCTACGAGCAGTACTTC.

This clone was observed once. The J gene is TRBJ1-3, the V gene TRBV2; 9 nucleotides agree with TRBD1. Germline CDR1 is SNHLY and CDR2 is FYNNEI. J was trimmed by 4 bases and V by 6 bases; bases with no gene match: 10. The CDR3 covers 16 residues. CDR3 sequence: CASSLGQGYSGNTIYF. CDR3 DNA sequence: TGTGCCAGCAGCCTTGGACAGGGGTATTCAGGAAACACCATATATTTT.

The J gene is TRBJ1-4, the V gene TRBV7-8; D possibly corresponds to TRBD1 (5 bases). V lost 1 base and J lost 8, with 14 bases in between. Germline V gives CDR1 SGHVS, CDR2 FQNEAQ. The CDR3 loop spans 15 amino acids. In DNA, the CDR3 is TGTGCCAGCAGCTTAGGTCAGGGCCTGTGGGAAAAACTGTTTTTT. Residues: CASSLGQGLWEKLFF.

The CDR3 DNA reads as TGTGCCAGCAGTCCGACAGTCGAGACCCAGTACTTC. As protein: CASSPTVETQYF. The chain carries TRBV6-2 or TRBV6-3 and TRBJ2-5, with D possibly being TRBD1 (5 bases). The CDR3 contains 12 residues. Germline V gene lookup returns CDR1 MNHEY and CDR2 SVGEGT. Trimming left V 5 bases short and J 5 bases short, with 9 bases between.

The rearrangement uses TRBV6-5 and TRBJ1-4, with 7 bases that match TRBD1. In germline, CDR1 is MNHEY, CDR2 SVGAGI. V shed 7 bases, J shed 2 bases, and the junction held 7 bases outside the gene matches. This CDR3 is 15 amino acids long. The CDR3 sequence: CASKLLDRTNEKLFF. DNA for the CDR3: TGTGCCAGCAAATTATTGGACAGGACTAATGAAAAACTGTTTTTT.